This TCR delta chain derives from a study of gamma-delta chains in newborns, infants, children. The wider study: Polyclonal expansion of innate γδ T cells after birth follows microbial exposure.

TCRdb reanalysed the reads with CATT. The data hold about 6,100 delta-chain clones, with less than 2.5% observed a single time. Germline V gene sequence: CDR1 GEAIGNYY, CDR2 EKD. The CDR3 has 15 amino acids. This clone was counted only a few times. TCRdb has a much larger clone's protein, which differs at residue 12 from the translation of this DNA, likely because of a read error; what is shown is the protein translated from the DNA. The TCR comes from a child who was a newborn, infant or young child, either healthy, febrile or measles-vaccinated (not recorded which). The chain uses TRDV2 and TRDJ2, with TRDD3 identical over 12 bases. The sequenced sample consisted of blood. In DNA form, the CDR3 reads TGTGCCTGTGACACGCTGGGGGATACGCCGGCACACCTCTTCTTT. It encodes CACDTLGDTPAHLFF.